This T cell receptor beta chain comes out of a study of T cell responses to AZD1222 COVID-19 vaccine. This table comes from immunoSEQ multiplex PCR, and its TCRdb copy is limited to in-frame clones, with some not included. The sample lists tens of thousands of clones, about 90% occurring once. Germline CDR1 reads SGHTA; CDR2 reads FQGNSA. The CDR3 sequence is 14 residues long. The V gene end was trimmed by 5 bases and the J gene end by 5 bases; junction bases not matched to a gene: 8. The chain has TRBV7-2 and TRBJ2-5; the match to TRBD1 covers 7 bases. This TCR was sampled from an adult in good health. The sequencing here drew on peripheral blood, taken on day 0 of MenACWY control vaccination. The CDR3 DNA reads TGTGCCAGCAGCCATCCCACAGGGGTGGAGACCCAGTACTTC. This codes for CASSHPTGVETQYF.